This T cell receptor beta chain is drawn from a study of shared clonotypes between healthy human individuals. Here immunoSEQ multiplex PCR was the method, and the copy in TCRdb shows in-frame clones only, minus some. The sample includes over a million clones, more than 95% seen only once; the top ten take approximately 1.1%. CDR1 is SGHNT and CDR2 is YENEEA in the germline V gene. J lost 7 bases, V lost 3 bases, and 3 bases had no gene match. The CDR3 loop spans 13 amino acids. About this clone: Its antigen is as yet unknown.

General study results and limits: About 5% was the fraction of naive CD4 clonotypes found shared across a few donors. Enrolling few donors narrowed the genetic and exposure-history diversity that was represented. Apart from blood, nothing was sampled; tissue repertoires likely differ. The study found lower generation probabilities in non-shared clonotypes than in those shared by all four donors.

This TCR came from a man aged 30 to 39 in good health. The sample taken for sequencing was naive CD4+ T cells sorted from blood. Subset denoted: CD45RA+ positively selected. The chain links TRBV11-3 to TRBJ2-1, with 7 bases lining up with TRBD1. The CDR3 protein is CASSLPQGNEQFF. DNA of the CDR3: TGTGCCAGCAGCTTGCCACAGGGGAATGAGCAGTTCTTC.